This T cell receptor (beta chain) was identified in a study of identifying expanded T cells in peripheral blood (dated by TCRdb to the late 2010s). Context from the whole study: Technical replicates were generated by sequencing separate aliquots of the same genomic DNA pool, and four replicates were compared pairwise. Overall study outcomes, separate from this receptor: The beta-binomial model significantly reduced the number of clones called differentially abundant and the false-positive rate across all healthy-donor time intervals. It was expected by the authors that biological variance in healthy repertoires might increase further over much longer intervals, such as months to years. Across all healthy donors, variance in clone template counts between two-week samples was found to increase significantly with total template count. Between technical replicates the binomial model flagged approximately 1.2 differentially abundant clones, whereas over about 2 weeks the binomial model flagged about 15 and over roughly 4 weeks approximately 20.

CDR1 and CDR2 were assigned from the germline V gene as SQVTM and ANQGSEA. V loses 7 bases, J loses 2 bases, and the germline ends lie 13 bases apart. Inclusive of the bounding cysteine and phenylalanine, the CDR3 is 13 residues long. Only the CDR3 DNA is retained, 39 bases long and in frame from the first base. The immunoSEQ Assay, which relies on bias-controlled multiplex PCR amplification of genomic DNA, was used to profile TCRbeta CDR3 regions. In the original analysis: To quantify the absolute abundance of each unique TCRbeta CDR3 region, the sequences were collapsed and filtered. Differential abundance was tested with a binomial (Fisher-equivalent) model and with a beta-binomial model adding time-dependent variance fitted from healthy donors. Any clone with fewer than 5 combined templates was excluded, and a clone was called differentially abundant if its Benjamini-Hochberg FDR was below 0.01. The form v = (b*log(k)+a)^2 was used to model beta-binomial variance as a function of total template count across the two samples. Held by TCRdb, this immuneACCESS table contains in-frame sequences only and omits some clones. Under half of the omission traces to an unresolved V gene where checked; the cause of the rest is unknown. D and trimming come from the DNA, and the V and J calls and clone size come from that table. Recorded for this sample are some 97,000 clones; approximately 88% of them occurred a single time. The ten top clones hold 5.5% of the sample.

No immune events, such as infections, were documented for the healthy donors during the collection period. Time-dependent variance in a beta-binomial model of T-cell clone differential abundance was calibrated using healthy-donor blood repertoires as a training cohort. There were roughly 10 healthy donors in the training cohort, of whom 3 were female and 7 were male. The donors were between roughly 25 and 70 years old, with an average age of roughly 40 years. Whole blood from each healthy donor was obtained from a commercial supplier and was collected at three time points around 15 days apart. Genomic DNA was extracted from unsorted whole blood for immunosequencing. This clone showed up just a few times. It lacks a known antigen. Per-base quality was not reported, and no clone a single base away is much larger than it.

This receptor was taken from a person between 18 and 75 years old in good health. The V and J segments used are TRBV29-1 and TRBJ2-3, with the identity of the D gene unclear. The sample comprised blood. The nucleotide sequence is TGCAGCGGGGGTGTAGCCATCACAGATACGCAGTATTTT. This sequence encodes CSGGVAITDTQYF.